Below, one T cell receptor (beta chain) is given with its context. Its antigen is not known. Selected positively for CCR7 and CD45RO-negative, naive CD8 cells excluded terminally differentiated effector memory CD45RA+ cells. This specimen belongs to a study of shared clonotypes between healthy human individuals. Study conclusions and caveats: Generation probabilities were higher for clonotypes shared across all four sorted-subset donors than for unshared ones. Generally, estimated richness proved larger in naive subsets than it did in memory subsets. Naive CD4 clonotype sharing across four donors was about 5%.

The CDR3 length is 16 residues. With V trimmed by 1 base and J by 6 bases, 9 bases remained unmatched. Germline CDR1 is MNHEY and CDR2 is SVGAGI. Original data processing: With immunoSEQ giving junction-only sequences and no quality scores, filtering differed. TCRdb's copy holds only in-frame clones and misses some; the assay was immunoSEQ multiplex PCR. V, J and clone size derive from that table, while D and trimming were established from the DNA sequence. This sample has 630,000 or so clones; 95% to 98% occur once, and the top ten carry 0.3%. This sequence was found in a man aged 25 to 40 in good health. The chain recombines TRBV6-5 with TRBJ2-5; 9 bases fit TRBD2. The specimen was naive CD8+ T cells sorted from blood. The CDR3 is CASSYLSLAGGQTQYF. The CDR3, as DNA: TGTGCCAGCAGTTACTTAAGTCTCGCGGGAGGGCAGACCCAGTACTTC.